This T cell receptor beta chain was retrieved from a study of blood T cell repertoires in COVID-19. Study background: Material from acute and convalescent COVID-19 was sourced from the United States, Italy and Spain. PBMCs, B-cell-depleted T cells, or T cells provided the cDNA or gDNA that made up the material.

The CDR3 is 16 residues long. CDR1 SGHKS and CDR2 YYEKEE come from the germline V gene (reference sequence). Trimming took 4 bases from V and 5 from J; bases not matched to a gene: 9. Source study methods: Cell counts per sample came from amplifying reference gene primers. The assay was immunoSEQ multiplex PCR, and TCRdb's table has in-frame clones only and misses some. The V and J calls and clone size are taken from that table; D and trimming were inferred from the DNA. The sample records 50,000 to 70,000 clones, roughly 86% being singletons. This TCR derives from a man in his fifties with active COVID-19. The sequenced sample was peripheral blood. The chain recombines TRBV5-5 with TRBJ2-2; TRBD1 matches at 9 bases. The CDR3, as DNA: TGTGCCAGCAGCGCGAACAGGGGGCGGACTACCGGGGAGCTGTTTTTT. Residues: CASSANRGRTTGELFF.